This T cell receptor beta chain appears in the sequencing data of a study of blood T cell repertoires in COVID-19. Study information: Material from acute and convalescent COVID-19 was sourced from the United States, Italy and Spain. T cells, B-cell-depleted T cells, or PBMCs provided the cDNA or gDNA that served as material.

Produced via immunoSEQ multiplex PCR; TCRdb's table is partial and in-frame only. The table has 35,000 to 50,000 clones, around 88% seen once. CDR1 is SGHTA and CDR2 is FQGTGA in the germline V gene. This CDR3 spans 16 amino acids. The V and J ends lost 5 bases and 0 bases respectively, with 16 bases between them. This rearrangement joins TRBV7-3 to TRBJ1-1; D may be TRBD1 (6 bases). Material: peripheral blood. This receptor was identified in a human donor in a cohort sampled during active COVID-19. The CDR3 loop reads CASSPGTNIMNTEAFF. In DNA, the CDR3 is TGTGCCAGCAGCCCCGGGACAAACATAATGAACACTGAAGCTTTCTTT.